This entry describes one TCR beta chain. Sequencing was performed with immunoSEQ multiplex PCR; in TCRdb, only in-frame clones are kept and a portion is missing. Altogether some 190,000 clones are present, approximately 79% being singletons, with the ten largest covering over 10%. This sample was taken from a study of blood T cell repertoires in COVID-19. This CDR3 contains 15 residues. Trimming left V 3 bases short and J 2 bases short, with 13 bases between. CDR1 and CDR2 from the germline V gene are MGHDK and SYGVNS. The TCR was taken from a woman between 45 and 65 years old with acute or convalescent COVID-19. What was sequenced was peripheral blood. The gene calls are TRBV25-1 and TRBJ2-5; the D is unclear. CDR3 nucleotides: TGTGCCAGCAGTGAGGTAGGAGTAAGGCAAGAGACCCAGTACTTC. This gives the protein CASSEVGVRQETQYF.